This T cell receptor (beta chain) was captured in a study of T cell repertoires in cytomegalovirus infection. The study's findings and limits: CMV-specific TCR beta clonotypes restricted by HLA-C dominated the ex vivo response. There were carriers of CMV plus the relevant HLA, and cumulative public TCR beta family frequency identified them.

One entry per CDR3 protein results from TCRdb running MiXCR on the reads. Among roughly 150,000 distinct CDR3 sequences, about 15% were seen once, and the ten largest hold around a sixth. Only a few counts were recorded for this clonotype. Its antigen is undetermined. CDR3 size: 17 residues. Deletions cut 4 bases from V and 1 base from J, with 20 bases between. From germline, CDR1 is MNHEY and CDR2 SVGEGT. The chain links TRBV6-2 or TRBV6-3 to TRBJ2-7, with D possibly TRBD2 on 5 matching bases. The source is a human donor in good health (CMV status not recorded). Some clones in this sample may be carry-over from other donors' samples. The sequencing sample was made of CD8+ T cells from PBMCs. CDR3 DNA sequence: TGTGCCAGCAGTTCCCGATCTCGCGGCACTAGTTCCTACGAGCAGTACTTC. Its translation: CASSSRSRGTSSYEQYF.